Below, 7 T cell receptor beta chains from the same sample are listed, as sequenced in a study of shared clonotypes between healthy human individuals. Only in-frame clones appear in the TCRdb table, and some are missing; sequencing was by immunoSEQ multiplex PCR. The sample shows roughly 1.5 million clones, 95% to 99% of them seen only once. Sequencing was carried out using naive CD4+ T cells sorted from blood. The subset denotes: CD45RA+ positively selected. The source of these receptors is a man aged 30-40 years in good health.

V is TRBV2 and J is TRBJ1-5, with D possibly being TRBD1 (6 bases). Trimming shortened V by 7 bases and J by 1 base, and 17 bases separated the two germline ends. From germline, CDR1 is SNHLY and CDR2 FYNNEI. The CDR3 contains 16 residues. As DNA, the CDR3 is TGTGCCAGCAACCTAGGGGGGGCGGCGAGCAATCAGCCCCAGCATTTT. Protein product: CASNLGGAASNQPQHF.

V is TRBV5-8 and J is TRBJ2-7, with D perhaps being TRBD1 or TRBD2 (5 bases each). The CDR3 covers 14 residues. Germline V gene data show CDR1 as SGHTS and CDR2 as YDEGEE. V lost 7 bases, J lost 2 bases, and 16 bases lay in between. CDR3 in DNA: TGTGCCAGCTCGAGGGGTGGGGGAGCCTACGAGCAGTACTTC. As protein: CASSRGGGAYEQYF.

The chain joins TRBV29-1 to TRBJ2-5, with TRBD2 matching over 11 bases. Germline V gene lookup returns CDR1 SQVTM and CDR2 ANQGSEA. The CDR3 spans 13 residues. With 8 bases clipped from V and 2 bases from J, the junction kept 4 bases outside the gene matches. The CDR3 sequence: CSFSGRGQETQYF. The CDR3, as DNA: TGCAGCTTTAGCGGGAGGGGGCAAGAGACCCAGTACTTC.

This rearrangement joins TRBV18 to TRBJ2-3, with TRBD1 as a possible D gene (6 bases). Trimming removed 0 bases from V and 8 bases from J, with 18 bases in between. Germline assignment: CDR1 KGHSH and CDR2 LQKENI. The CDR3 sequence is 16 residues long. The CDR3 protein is CASSPPGASLGGTQYF. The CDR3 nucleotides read TGTGCCAGCTCACCACCGGGAGCGTCCTTAGGGGGTACGCAGTATTTT.

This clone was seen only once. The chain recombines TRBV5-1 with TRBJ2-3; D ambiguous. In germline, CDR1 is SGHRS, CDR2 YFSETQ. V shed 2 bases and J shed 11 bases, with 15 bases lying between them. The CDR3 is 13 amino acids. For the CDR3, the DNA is TGCGCCAGCAGCTTTACAACCGCCGAAAAGCAGTATTTT. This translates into CASSFTTAEKQYF.

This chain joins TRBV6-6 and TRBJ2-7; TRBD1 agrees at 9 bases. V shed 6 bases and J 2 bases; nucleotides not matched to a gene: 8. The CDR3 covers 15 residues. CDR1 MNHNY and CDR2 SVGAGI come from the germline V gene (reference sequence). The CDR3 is CASRGDRGETYEQYF. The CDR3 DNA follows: TGTGCCAGCAGGGGTGACAGGGGGGAGACCTACGAGCAGTACTTC.

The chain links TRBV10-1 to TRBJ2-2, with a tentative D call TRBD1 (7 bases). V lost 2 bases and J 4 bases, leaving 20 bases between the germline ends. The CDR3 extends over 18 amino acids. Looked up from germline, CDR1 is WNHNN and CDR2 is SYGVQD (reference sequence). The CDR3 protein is CASSETRGGTALTGELFF. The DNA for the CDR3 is TGCGCCAGCAGTGAGACCCGAGGCGGGACAGCTCTCACCGGGGAGCTGTTTTTT.